These 15 T cell receptor beta chains share one sample of origin, sequenced in a study of cytotoxic CD8 clonotypes in ibrutinib-treated CLL. Clones were read by immunoSEQ multiplex PCR, and TCRdb kept only the in-frame ones, dropping some. The table lists fewer than 100,000 clones, more than 75% of them singletons. The sample consisted of PBMCs, taken after 12 months of ibrutinib treatment. The receptor source for this set is a human donor with chronic lymphocytic leukemia.

Here the CDR3 reads CASSTQGRDGYTF. The CDR3, as DNA: TGTGCCAGTAGTACCCAAGGACGGGATGGCTACACCTTC. The chain uses TRBV19 and TRBJ1-2, with D hard to call. The CDR3 has 13 amino acids. The V end lost 4 bases, the J end lost 6 bases, and 12 bases lay between the germline ends. Germline assignment: CDR1 LNHDA and CDR2 SQIVND (reference sequence).

This chain joins TRBV4-2 and TRBJ2-3, with D possibly TRBD2 on 7 matching bases. CDR1 is LGHNA, CDR2 YNFKEQ, per germline. Trimming pared 0 bases from V and 6 bases from J, leaving 13 bases between. This CDR3 region has 15 residues. CDR3 sequence (DNA): TGTGCCAGCAGCCAAGATAGGGGGGGGGCCGATACGCAGTATTTT. Amino acid sequence: CASSQDRGGADTQYF.

The gene calls are TRBV13 and TRBJ1-4; the D is unclear. V shed 1 base and J shed 5 bases, with 8 bases lying between them. In germline, CDR1 is PRHDT, CDR2 FYEKMQ (reference sequence). This CDR3 has 14 amino acids. The CDR3 region is CASSLAGSNEKLFF. The CDR3 DNA reads TGTGCCAGCAGCTTAGCGGGGTCAAATGAAAAACTGTTTTTT. The whole variable domain, filled in from reference TRBV13 and TRBJ1-4, reads AAGVIQSPRHLIKEKRETATLKCYPIPRHDTVYWYQQGPGQDPQFLISFYEKMQSDKGSIPDRFSAQQFSDYHSELNMSSLELGDSALYFCASSLAGSNEKLFFGSGTQLSVL.

The chain is built from TRBV19 and TRBJ2-7; TRBD2 might be the D (5 bases). The V end was cut by 5 bases, the J end by 2 bases, with 10 bases between. CDR1 and CDR2 (germline): LNHDA, SQIVND (reference sequence). This CDR3 contains 13 residues. CDR3 DNA sequence: TGTGCCAGTAGTCCGGGGTGGCCCTACGAGCAGTACTTC. Translating it yields CASSPGWPYEQYF.

The chain carries TRBV5-1 and TRBJ2-7; D is unclear. This CDR3 spans 13 amino acids. Trimming cost V 2 bases and J 3 bases, with 9 bases left between them. The germline gives CDR1 SGHRS, CDR2 YFSETQ. The CDR3 here is CASSLGSNYEQYF. In DNA, the CDR3 is TGCGCCAGCAGCTTAGGGTCAAACTACGAGCAGTACTTC.

This sequence joins TRBV5-1 and TRBJ2-7, with a weak D call TRBD2 (7 bases). Trimming left V 7 bases short and J 5 bases short, with 19 bases between. CDR1 is SGHRS, CDR2 YFSETQ, per germline. The CDR3 extends over 14 amino acids. The CDR3 DNA follows: TGCGCCAGCGCCCGAGGGGGGGTCGGGGACGAGCAGTACTTC. It yields the protein CASARGGVGDEQYF.

V gene TRBV6-6 combines with J gene TRBJ1-1; TRBD1 might be the D (6 bases). Trimming shortened V by 2 bases and J by 6 bases, and 16 bases separated the two germline ends. Per the germline V gene, CDR1 is MNHNY and CDR2 is SVGAGI (reference sequence). The CDR3 is 15 amino acids. The CDR3 region is CASSYGGAGAAEAFF. The CDR3, as DNA: TGTGCCAGCAGTTACGGGGGCGCGGGAGCGGCTGAAGCTTTCTTT.

V is TRBV15 and J is TRBJ1-1; no clear D gene. Germline V lookup: CDR1 LNHNV, CDR2 YYDKDF (reference sequence). With 1 base removed from V and 9 bases from J, the gap between germline ends came to 9 bases. The CDR3 totals 12 residues. The CDR3 protein is CATSRVDRQAFF. As DNA, the CDR3 is TGTGCCACCAGCAGAGTAGACCGGCAAGCTTTCTTT.

The gene calls are TRBV21-1 and TRBJ2-7. TRBV21-1 is a known pseudogene. This CDR3 region has 17 residues. CDR3 protein: CASSKGRVSGPPYEQYF. The CDR3 bases are TGTGCCAGCAGCAAAGGGCGGGTATCGGGGCCCCCTTACGAGCAGTACTTC.

This rearrangement joins TRBV7-3 to TRBJ2-7, with a possible D match to TRBD1 (6 bases). Germline CDR1 is SGHTA and CDR2 is FQGTGA. Trimming stripped 5 bases from V and 5 bases from J, with 16 bases between. The CDR3 runs to 14 residues. The CDR3 is CASSPTRGLHEQYF. CDR3 nucleotides: TGTGCCAGCAGCCCCACCAGGGGTCTCCACGAGCAGTACTTC.

V is TRBV27 and J is TRBJ1-3; TRBD1 agrees at 7 bases. Germline V lookup: CDR1 MNHEY, CDR2 SMNVEV (reference sequence). V trimming: 11 bases; J trimming: 0 bases; junction bases outside the gene matches: 4. The CDR3 runs to 13 residues. The DNA of the CDR3 is TGTGCCCCCAGGGGGATCTCTGGAAACACCATATATTTT. It codes for CAPRGISGNTIYF.

The CDR3 region has the DNA TGCGCCAGCAGCCAAGATTGGCGGGGGGTCTACGAGCAGTACTTC. Translation: CASSQDWRGVYEQYF. This chain links TRBV4-1 with TRBJ2-7, with 8 bases fitting TRBD2. CDR1 is MGHRA and CDR2 is YSYEKL in the germline V gene. The CDR3 spans 15 residues. Trimming at V came to 0 bases and at J to 3 bases, leaving 4 bases not matched to a gene.

This clone was seen a handful of times. This rearrangement joins TRBV5-5 to TRBJ2-7, with D perhaps TRBD1 or TRBD2 (5 bases each). V dropped 0 bases and J dropped 12 bases, with 13 bases sitting between them. The CDR3 loop spans 12 amino acids. Germline CDR1 is SGHKS and CDR2 is YYEKEE (reference sequence). The CDR3 DNA sequence: TGTGCCAGCAGCTTGGTGGGGGAATTTCGGTACTTC. Protein: CASSLVGEFRYF.

The rearrangement links TRBV19 to TRBJ2-5, with D possibly being TRBD1 (6 bases). The length of the CDR3 is 13 residues. Trimming removed 9 bases at V and 2 bases at J, with 13 bases between. From germline, CDR1 is LNHDA and CDR2 SQIVND (reference sequence). The DNA of the CDR3 is TGTGCCAGCGCCACCGGGACACAAGAGACCCAGTACTTC. Protein sequence: CASATGTQETQYF.

This chain joins TRBV5-1 and TRBJ2-3; D is unclear. Trimming pared 3 bases from V and 3 bases from J, leaving 8 bases between. The length of the CDR3 is 13 residues. Germline lookup yields CDR1 SGHRS and CDR2 YFSETQ. The CDR3 coding sequence is TGCGCCAGCAGCTCCCAGCCTACAGATACGCAGTATTTT. It codes for CASSSQPTDTQYF.